This note documents a single T cell receptor (beta chain) sequence. The antigen is undetermined. The data are from a study of T cell clonotyping in hematopoietic cell transplantation. Study-wide results and caveats: Cells were unsorted, so CD4 and CD8 contributions were not separated. Higher Inverse Simpson Index values in graft donor and pretransplant recipient predicted broader posttransplant TCR diversity. Pathologically expanded recipient clonotypes increased progressively from day 30 to day 180 as diversity fell. Few recipient clonotypes overlapped donors; over 95% were de novo at given depth.

Profiled with immunoSEQ multiplex PCR; TCRdb holds only in-frame clones, not every one. The sample includes fewer than 25,000 clones, 79% seen only once; the top ten take about 15%. The CDR3 contains 11 residues. CDR1 SNHLY and CDR2 FYNNEI come from the germline V gene. The V end was cut by 3 bases, the J end by 5 bases, with 4 bases between. Specimen: peripheral blood mononuclear cells. The chain uses TRBV2 and TRBJ2-5, with D hard to call. The source is a man aged 55 to 70 in good health. Some clones in this sample may be carry-over from other donors' samples. The CDR3 reads CASSERETQYF. The CDR3 nucleotides are TGTGCCAGCAGTGAGAGGGAGACCCAGTACTTC.